This TCR beta chain comes out of a study of human T cells and chemical hapten exposure. Germline V gives CDR1 MNHEY, CDR2 SMNVEV (reference sequence). The CDR3 runs to 15 residues. The V gene lost 2 bases and the J gene lost 9 bases, with 14 bases spanning the gap. This clonotype was recorded at least ten times. For the library, individual cDNA molecules each received unique molecular identifiers. TCRdb re-called the RACE reads through MiXCR, storing one row per CDR3 protein. The profile covers 300,000 to 450,000 distinct CDR3 sequences, with roughly 5.3% appearing a single time and roughly 2.6% taken by the ten largest. Specified time point: pre-sensitization, week 0. Noted treatment: therapeutic diphenylcyclopropenone sensitization with weekly scalp DPC.

The TCR comes from a woman aged 50 to 65 with alopecia areata. Some clones in this sample may be carry-over from other donors' samples. The V and J genes are TRBV27 and TRBJ1-6; D is ambiguous. This specimen was whole blood, taken in connection with sensitization to the hapten diphenylcyclopropenone (DPC). CDR3 in DNA: TGTGCCAGCAGTTTAACTCGGCGCCTGCGTTCACCCCTCCACTTT. As protein: CASSLTRRLRSPLHF.